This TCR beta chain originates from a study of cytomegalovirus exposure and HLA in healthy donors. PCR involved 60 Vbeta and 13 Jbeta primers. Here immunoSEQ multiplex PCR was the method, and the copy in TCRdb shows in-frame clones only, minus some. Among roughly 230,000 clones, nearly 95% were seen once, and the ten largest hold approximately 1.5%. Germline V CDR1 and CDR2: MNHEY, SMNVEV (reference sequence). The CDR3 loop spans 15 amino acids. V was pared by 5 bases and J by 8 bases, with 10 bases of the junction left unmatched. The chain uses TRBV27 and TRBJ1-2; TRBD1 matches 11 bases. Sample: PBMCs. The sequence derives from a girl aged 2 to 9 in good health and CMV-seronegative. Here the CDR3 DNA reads TGTGCCAGCAGTCCCCGGGACAGGGGGGCAAGGGGCTACACCTTC. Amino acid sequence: CASSPRDRGARGYTF.